Sequencing of this T cell receptor beta chain was carried out in a study of OX40 agonist ivuxolimab in advanced cancers. Background on the study: Ivuxolimab is an agonistic anti-OX40 (CD134) antibody, and patients were treated with it. At 0.01 to 10 mg/kg, ivuxolimab was administered intravenously to patients every 2 weeks.

General study findings and limits: Within 6 weeks, CD4+ and CD8+ blood T cells expanded clonally at 0.1 to 3.0 mg/kg. It was also the case that some nonresponders had low normalized T-cell clonal expansion.

Concerning this clone: Its antigen remains unidentified.

Sequencing was performed with immunoSEQ multiplex PCR; in TCRdb, only in-frame clones are kept and a portion is missing. The data contain around 30,000 clones, about four fifths of them seen just once; the ten biggest clones take up approximately 20%. This receptor was taken from an adult with an advanced solid tumor such as melanoma, head and neck, liver or kidney cancer. The specimen comprised CD4+ or CD8+ T cells sorted from blood, sampled in a trial of the OX40 agonist ivuxolimab.

CDR3 DNA sequence: TGTGCCAGCAGCGTAGGATCCCTAGCGGGAGTCCGGTTCTTC. This sequence encodes CASSVGSLAGVRFF. The rearrangement uses TRBV9 and TRBJ2-1, with 10 bases aligning to TRBD2. This CDR3 comprises 14 residues. Germline V gene data show CDR1 as SGDLS and CDR2 as YYNGEE. Trimming cost V 0 bases and J 15 bases; bases outside gene matches: 9.